The next 7 T cell receptor beta chains were all read from a single sample in a study of blood T cells in healthy people across ages. Primers used in a second PCR of about 6 to 11 cycles were a sample-barcoded 5' primer and a J-beta primer mix. TCRdb redid the calling of the 5' RACE reads with MiXCR, one entry per CDR3 protein. Of 1.5 million to 2 million distinct CDR3 sequences detected, under 30% appear once; the ten largest clones hold 7.7%. Sequencing was done on a sample of blood. The receptor set was obtained from a woman aged 25-40 years in good health.

The chain has TRBV9 and TRBJ1-2; a weak D match, TRBD1 (6 bases). CDR3 length equals 12 residues. V gave up 4 bases and J gave up 8 bases, with 12 bases separating them. Germline V gene data show CDR1 as SGDLS and CDR2 as YYNGEE. CDR3 coding DNA: TGTGCCAGCAGCCTCGGGACAAGCGGCTACACCTTC. Translating it yields CASSLGTSGYTF.

This clonotype was counted only a few times. The V call is TRBV7-2, the J call TRBJ2-3; D not resolved. V was shortened by 4 bases and J by 3 bases, with 17 bases between the two germline ends. Per the germline V gene, CDR1 is SGHTA and CDR2 is FQGNSA. CDR3 length: 16 amino acids. As DNA, the CDR3 is TGTGCCAGCAGCTATATAGGGCTACTGAGGACAGATACGCAGTATTTT. Translated: CASSYIGLLRTDTQYF.

The rearrangement uses TRBV20-1 and TRBJ1-3; D unresolved. Germline CDR1 DFQATT, CDR2 SNEGSKA (reference sequence). CDR3 length: 12 amino acids. The ends were cut back, 3 bases at V and 8 bases at J, with 11 bases in the middle. CDR3 DNA: TGCAGTGCTAGTGGAGACGGGTACACCATATATTTT. Its protein product is CSASGDGYTIYF.

The gene calls are TRBV29-1 and TRBJ2-1; D is unclear. Per the germline V gene, CDR1 is SQVTM and CDR2 is ANQGSEA. Trimming took off 7 bases at V and 12 bases at J, with 13 bases between the two ends. This CDR3 spans 10 amino acids. The CDR3 nucleotides are TGCAGCGGGAGAACCGATGGGCAGTTCTTC. Translating gives CSGRTDGQFF.

With regard to this clonotype: A much larger clonotype is one base distant, so this may be a read error. The V and J genes are TRBV5-1 and TRBJ1-4, with 8 bases identical to TRBD1. Germline CDR1 is SGHRS and CDR2 is YFSETQ. The CDR3 consists of 15 residues. In DNA, the CDR3 is TGCGCCAGCAGCTTGGATCCAGGGGGCAGTGAAAAACGGTTTTTT. Translated, it gives CASSLDPGGSEKRFF.

This clonotype showed up just a few times. The J gene is TRBJ2-3, the V gene TRBV18; 8 bases are a match to TRBD2. V was pared by 6 bases and J by 4 bases, with 12 bases of the junction left unmatched. The CDR3 is made up of 16 amino acids. Per the germline V gene, CDR1 is KGHSH and CDR2 is LQKENI. The DNA for the CDR3 is TGTGCCAGCTCCACCGGGAGGGGTCCTTCCCCAGATACGCAGTATTTT. Its translation: CASSTGRGPSPDTQYF.

In regard to this clonotype: Just one base apart from a much larger clone, this may be a read error. The chain has TRBV29-1 and TRBJ2-5; no definite D call. CDR1 SQVTM and CDR2 ANQGSEA come from the germline V gene. The CDR3 consists of 10 residues. V was clipped by 6 bases and J by 7 bases, with 9 bases between them. As DNA, the CDR3 is TGCAGCGTGATAATTAGGACCCAGTACTTC. It codes for CSVIIRTQYF.